A few counts support the clone carrying this TCR beta chain. Its antigen remains unknown. This record belongs to a study of blood T cells in healthy people across ages. The study, taken as a whole, reports: For the donors, CMV status was unknown and possibly confounded expanded clonotype changes. Per million T cells, TCR beta diversity dropped roughly linearly as age increased.

Alongside a J-beta primer mix, a sample-barcoded 5' primer served in a second PCR lasting about 7 to 12 cycles. MiXCR, applied by TCRdb to the 5' RACE reads, yields one record per CDR3 protein. The sample consists of about 810,000 distinct CDR3 sequences, roughly 35% of them appearing once. The receptor was isolated from a man aged 18 to 29 in good health. Material: blood.

In DNA, the CDR3 is TGTGCCAGCAGAGGAGTGGGTGCTGAAGCTTTCTTT. Its translation is CASRGVGAEAFF. The J gene is TRBJ1-1, the V gene TRBV12-3 or TRBV12-4; D is ambiguous. The V end was cut by 6 bases, the J end by 6 bases, with 11 bases between. The CDR3 runs 12 residues.